This passage covers 24 T cell receptor beta chains from one sample sequenced in a study of T cells in Graves' hyperthyroidism and ophthalmopathy. It was RNA transcripts that yielded the amplified TCR beta CDR3 regions. With the HTBI primer set, the TCR CDR3 went through a first round of RT-PCR. TCRdb re-derived calls from the multiplex PCR reads in MiXCR, one entry per CDR3 protein. The data hold some 600,000 distinct CDR3 sequences, with just over 45% observed a single time. Sample: peripheral blood or thyroid tissue (not recorded which). These receptors all stem from a woman under 30 with Graves' hyperthyroidism.

The chain combines TRBV4-2 with TRBJ1-6, with D perhaps TRBD1 (6 bases). Germline V CDR1 and CDR2: LGHNA, YNFKEQ. Trimming left V 7 bases short and J 6 bases short, with 13 bases between. The CDR3 covers 14 residues. Here the CDR3 reads CASTQDRVNSPLHF. The CDR3, as DNA: TGTGCCAGCACCCAGGACAGAGTTAATTCACCCCTCCACTTT.

In its sample, this clonotype was seen many times. The V gene is TRBV7-8, the J gene TRBJ2-7; D gene ambiguous. The CDR3 covers 14 residues. The germline CDR1 and CDR2 sequences are SGHVS and FQNEAQ. The V end was cut by 7 bases, the J end by 2 bases, with 15 bases between. The CDR3 bases are TGTGCCAGCAACGTACCAGGCAATACCTACGAGCAGTACTTC. Residues: CASNVPGNTYEQYF.

The chain links TRBV9 to TRBJ1-3, with D possibly being TRBD1 (6 bases). V lost 4 bases and J 8 bases, leaving 19 bases between the germline ends. The CDR3 length is 15 residues. Germline V CDR1 and CDR2: SGDLS, YYNGEE. CDR3 sequence: CASSQDGYRVDTIYF. CDR3 in DNA: TGTGCCAGCAGCCAAGACGGGTACAGGGTGGACACCATATATTTT.

This clonotype was recorded only once. The rearrangement uses TRBV7-9 and TRBJ2-2; D possibly corresponds to TRBD2 (5 bases). The CDR3 spans 14 residues. Germline CDR1 reads SEHNR; CDR2 reads FQNEAQ (reference sequence). Trimming removed 5 bases at V and 7 bases at J, with 14 bases between. The CDR3 loop is CASSVEGARGELFF. CDR3 DNA: TGTGCCAGCAGCGTTGAGGGAGCGCGCGGGGAGCTGTTTTTT.

This clonotype was counted a few times. This chain uses TRBV25-1 with TRBJ1-2; D is unresolved. The germline V and J ends were trimmed by 4 bases and 3 bases, with 12 bases remaining between them. CDR1 is MGHDK, CDR2 SYGVNS, per germline. This CDR3 has 14 amino acids. The CDR3 spells CASSVTVRDYGYTF. The CDR3 DNA reads as TGTGCCAGCAGTGTTACCGTGCGCGACTATGGCTACACCTTC.

The chain couples TRBV11-3 to TRBJ1-1, with a tentative D call TRBD1 (6 bases). With 5 bases removed from V and 7 bases from J, the gap between germline ends came to 17 bases. Germline CDR1 and CDR2: SGHNT and YENEEA. This CDR3 spans 14 amino acids. CDR3 DNA: TGTGCCAGCAGCCGGGGGACATCCCCTCTTGAAGCTTTCTTT. It yields the protein CASSRGTSPLEAFF.

This clonotype has more than one count but fewer than ten. The V call is TRBV5-1, the J call TRBJ2-7; 13 positions agree with TRBD2. The CDR3 extends over 15 amino acids. CDR1 SGHRS and CDR2 YFSETQ come from the germline V gene. The V segment lost 4 bases and the J segment 4 bases; nucleotides outside the gene matches: 5. CDR3 loop: CASSGLAGVGYEQYF. DNA of the CDR3: TGCGCCAGCAGCGGACTAGCGGGAGTAGGATACGAGCAGTACTTC.

The chain couples TRBV5-7 to TRBJ2-7; TRBD1 is a possible D gene (7 bases). TRBV5-7 is treated as an ORF (open reading frame) with a function not yet certain. The germline V and J ends were trimmed by 4 bases and 5 bases, with 19 bases remaining between them. CDR3 length equals 15 residues. CDR3 residues: CASSASLSRGDEQYF. CDR3 DNA sequence: TGTGCCAGCAGCGCGTCGCTTAGCAGGGGGGACGAGCAGTACTTC.

This rearrangement joins TRBV10-3 to TRBJ1-1; weak D call: TRBD1 (6 bases). The CDR3 sequence is 14 residues long. The germline V and J ends were trimmed by 10 bases and 0 bases, with 15 bases remaining between them. CDR1 ENHRY and CDR2 SYGVKD come from the germline V gene. The CDR3 DNA reads TGTGCCAGTAGTATCGGGGGCATGAACACTGAAGCTTTCTTT. It translates to CASSIGGMNTEAFF.

The chain employs TRBV10-1 and TRBJ1-6; D possibly corresponds to TRBD1 (5 bases). Germline CDR1 is WNHNN and CDR2 is SYGVQD (reference sequence). The V gene lost 6 bases and the J gene lost 14 bases, with 23 bases spanning the gap. The CDR3 has 15 amino acids. CDR3 sequence: CASSLQVSPFETLHF. The CDR3 DNA reads TGCGCCAGCAGCCTACAGGTTTCCCCCTTTGAAACCCTCCACTTT.

The V gene is TRBV29-1, the J gene TRBJ2-7, with 8 bases matching TRBD1. CDR1 is SQVTM, CDR2 ANQGSEA, per germline. V dropped 8 bases and J dropped 5; count of bases not matched to a gene: 2. The CDR3 contains 10 residues. The CDR3 coding sequence is TGCAGCCGGACAGGGAACGAGCAGTACTTC. It specifies CSRTGNEQYF.

The CDR3: CATTPSGILTNYGYTF. As DNA, the CDR3 is TGTGCCACCACTCCGTCGGGTATCCTTACTAACTATGGCTACACCTTC. The rearrangement joins TRBV25-1 to TRBJ1-2, with D hard to call. This CDR3 comprises 16 residues. Deletions cut 10 bases from V and 0 bases from J, with 21 bases between. CDR1 and CDR2 from the germline V gene are MGHDK and SYGVNS.

This clonotype was detected only a few times. This chain connects TRBV9 to TRBJ1-4, with 10 bases that match TRBD1. Germline CDR1 and CDR2: SGDLS and YYNGEE. This CDR3 is built from 16 residues. V was pared by 3 bases and J by 7 bases, with 9 bases of the junction left unmatched. This CDR3 reads CASSARPGTGVEKLFF. The CDR3 coding sequence is TGTGCCAGCAGCGCCCGTCCCGGGACAGGGGTTGAAAAACTGTTTTTT.

This clonotype was recorded at least ten times. The chain uses TRBV7-9 and TRBJ1-4; D not resolved. CDR1 is SEHNR and CDR2 is FQNEAQ in the germline V gene (reference sequence). This CDR3 comprises 13 residues. The V end lost 5 bases, the J end lost 4 bases, and 8 bases lay between the germline ends. CDR3 sequence (DNA): TGTGCCAGCAGCGGTCTGAGTAATGAAAAACTGTTTTTT. Translated, it gives CASSGLSNEKLFF.

V and J are TRBV7-9 and TRBJ1-1; perhaps TRBD1 as D (6 bases). The germline V gene has CDR1 SEHNR and CDR2 FQNEAQ (reference sequence). V was cut by 5 bases and J by 1 base, with 17 bases left in between. The CDR3 sequence is 16 residues long. CDR3 sequence reads: CASSPRRGAANTEAFF. The CDR3 nucleotides read TGTGCCAGCAGCCCACGTCGGGGGGCTGCGAACACTGAAGCTTTCTTT.

J is TRBJ2-2 and V is TRBV6-1; 7 nucleotides align to TRBD1. The length of the CDR3 is 15 residues. CDR1 MNHNS and CDR2 SASEGT come from the germline V gene. The ends lost 6 bases at V and 4 bases at J; junction bases unmatched: 8. The CDR3 bases are TGTGCCAGCAGCACAACAGGGGCGTCCACCGGGGAGCTGTTTTTT. Amino acids: CASSTTGASTGELFF.

The chain carries TRBV7-3 and TRBJ2-7, with 9 bases matching TRBD2. The CDR3 covers 16 residues. CDR1 SGHTA and CDR2 FQGTGA come from the germline V gene. V was clipped by 2 bases and J by 2 bases; unmatched bases: 7. The DNA of the CDR3 is TGTGCCAGCAGCTTATTAGCGGGAGATACCACCTACGAGCAGTACTTC. It codes for CASSLLAGDTTYEQYF.

The CDR3 protein is CASSPELVMNTEAFF. In DNA, the CDR3 is TGTGCCAGCAGCCCCGAACTGGTTATGAACACTGAAGCTTTCTTT. The V and J genes are TRBV9 and TRBJ1-1; D is undetermined. CDR3 length: 15 amino acids. Trimming stripped 4 bases from V and 0 bases from J, with 13 bases between. Germline CDR1 and CDR2: SGDLS and YYNGEE.

The rearrangement uses TRBV24-1 and TRBJ2-6; D possibly corresponds to TRBD1 (6 bases). Germline V gene lookup returns CDR1 KGHDR and CDR2 SFDVKD. V was shortened by 4 bases and J by 0 bases, with 18 bases between the two germline ends. This CDR3 contains 19 residues. Here the CDR3 reads CATSEAGPRDNSGANVLTF. Written as DNA, the CDR3 is TGTGCCACCAGTGAGGCCGGACCTCGGGACAACTCTGGGGCCAACGTCCTGACTTTC.

This clonotype was detected a few times. The V and J genes are TRBV19 and TRBJ2-7; TRBD2 aligns across 11 bases. V lost 5 bases to trimming and J lost 2 bases; unmatched junction nucleotides: 2. Germline CDR1 reads LNHDA; CDR2 reads SQIVND (reference sequence). The CDR3 loop spans 14 amino acids. In DNA, the CDR3 is TGTGCCAGTAGTCCTAGCGGGGGGCCCTACGAGCAGTACTTC. This gives the protein CASSPSGGPYEQYF.

This clonotype was observed a single time. V gene TRBV29-1 combines with J gene TRBJ1-2, with D maybe TRBD1 (5 bases). The V gene lost 8 bases and the J gene lost 11 bases, with 15 bases spanning the gap. Germline V gives CDR1 SQVTM, CDR2 ANQGSEA. The CDR3 contains 10 residues. The CDR3: CSYRSDRYTF. Written as DNA, the CDR3 is TGCAGCTACAGGTCTGATCGGTACACCTTC.

The sample holds a few counts of this clonotype. The chain has TRBV5-1 and TRBJ2-7; 9 nucleotides align to TRBD2. The CDR3 is made up of 15 amino acids. Germline assignment: CDR1 SGHRS and CDR2 YFSETQ. V trimming: 5 bases; J trimming: 0 bases; junction bases outside the gene matches: 6. The CDR3 is CASSLTSGYSYEQYF. CDR3 DNA sequence: TGCGCCAGCAGTCTGACTAGCGGTTACTCCTACGAGCAGTACTTC.

Ten or more counts support this clonotype. This chain joins TRBV7-9 and TRBJ1-1; 8 bases agree with TRBD1. Trimming removed 4 bases from V and 8 bases from J; junction bases left unmatched: 0. Germline lookup yields CDR1 SEHNR and CDR2 FQNEAQ (reference sequence). This CDR3 has 11 amino acids. The CDR3 loop reads CASSWTGEAFF. The CDR3 DNA reads TGTGCCAGCAGCTGGACAGGGGAAGCTTTCTTT. The full variable domain, with the rest looked up from reference TRBV7-9 and TRBJ1-1, is DTGVSQNPRHKITKRGQNVTFRCDPISEHNRLYWYRQTLGQGPEFLTYFQNEAQLEKSRLLSDRFSAERPKGSFSTLEIQRTEQGDSAMYLCASSWTGEAFFGQGTRLTVV.

V is TRBV7-3 and J is TRBJ1-5, with D possibly matching TRBD1 (5 bases). Trimming shortened V by 8 bases and J by 9 bases, and 17 bases separated the two germline ends. CDR1 and CDR2 from the germline V gene are SGHTA and FQGTGA. The CDR3 is 13 amino acids. The chain's CDR3 is CASSPGGRWPQHF. DNA for the CDR3: TGTGCCAGCTCACCGGGGGGACGATGGCCCCAGCATTTT.